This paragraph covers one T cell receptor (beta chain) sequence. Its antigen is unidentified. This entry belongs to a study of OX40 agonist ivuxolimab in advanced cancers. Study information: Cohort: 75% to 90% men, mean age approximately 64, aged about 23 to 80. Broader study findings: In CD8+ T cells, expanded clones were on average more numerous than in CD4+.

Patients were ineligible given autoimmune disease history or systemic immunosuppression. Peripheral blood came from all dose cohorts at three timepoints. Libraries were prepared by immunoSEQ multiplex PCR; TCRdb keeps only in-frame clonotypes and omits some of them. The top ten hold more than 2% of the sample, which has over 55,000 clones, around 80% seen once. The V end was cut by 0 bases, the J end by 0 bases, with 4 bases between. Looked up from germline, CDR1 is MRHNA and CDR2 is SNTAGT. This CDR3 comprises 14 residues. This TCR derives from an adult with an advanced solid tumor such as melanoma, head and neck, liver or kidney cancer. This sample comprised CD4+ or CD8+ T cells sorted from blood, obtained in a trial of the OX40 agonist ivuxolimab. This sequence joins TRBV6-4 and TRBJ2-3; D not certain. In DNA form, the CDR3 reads TGTGCCAGCAGTGACTCGGGAAGCACAGATACGCAGTATTTT. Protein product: CASSDSGSTDTQYF.